These T cell receptor beta chains were read from a single sample in a study of cytomegalovirus exposure and HLA in healthy donors. Some clones are missing from TCRdb's copy, which holds only in-frame ones; the method was immunoSEQ multiplex PCR. Of 150,000 to 200,000 clones listed, about 65% are singletons. What was sequenced was PBMCs. These receptors came from a young woman in good health and CMV-seropositive. Each CDR3 is given with its conserved first and last residue. D genes are given only for firm matches.

J gene	V gene	D gene	CDR3 DNA	CDR3 protein
TRBJ2-2	TRBV2	.	TGTGCCAGCACCGAATCGGGGTTCGGGGAGCTGTTTTTT	CASTESGFGELFF
TRBJ1-2	TRBV6-5	.	TGTGCCAGCAGTTACAGGGCAGGGAACTATGGCTACACCTTC	CASSYRAGNYGYTF
TRBJ1-2	TRBV19	.	TGTGCCAGTAGGAGAGAAGGAGTTAACTATGGCTACACCTTC	CASRREGVNYGYTF
TRBJ1-5	TRBV19	.	TGTGCCAGTAGTATCCACAATCAGCCCCAGCATTTT	CASSIHNQPQHF
TRBJ1-2	TRBV4-3	TRBD1	TGCGCCAGCAGCCAAGATCGACAGGGATCTAGCCTATTGTATGGCTACACCTTC	CASSQDRQGSSLLYGYTF
TRBJ2-3	TRBV4-1	.	TGCGCCAGCAGCCAAGATCTCGGTCCCGGGAGCACAGATACGCAGTATTTT	CASSQDLGPGSTDTQYF
TRBJ2-3	TRBV7-8	TRBD2	TGTGCCAGCAGCTTAAAGTCGGGACTAGCGAACACAGATACGCAGTATTTT	CASSLKSGLANTDTQYF
TRBJ2-7	TRBV29-1	TRBD1	TGCAGCGTCGGACAGGGGCACCGATCATCCTACGAGCAGTACTTC	CSVGQGHRSSYEQYF
TRBJ1-2	TRBV7-9	.	TGTGCCAGCAGCTTAGGCCCGGGTCGGAGGAACTATGGCTACACCTTC	CASSLGPGRRNYGYTF
TRBJ1-5	TRBV27	.	TGTGCCAGCAGACCACAGGGTTCCCCTCCCAATCAGCCCCAGCATTTT	CASRPQGSPPNQPQHF
TRBJ2-3	TRBV14	.	TGTGCCAGCAGCCAAGGGTTTTCAGTCACAGATACGCAGTATTTT	CASSQGFSVTDTQYF
TRBJ2-3	TRBV4-2	TRBD2	TGTGCCAGCAGCCAAGATCTGGCGGGGGGCACAGATACGCAGTATTTT	CASSQDLAGGTDTQYF
TRBJ2-7	TRBV19	.	TGTGCCAGTAGTATACGTGAGGGCTATTCCTACGAGCAGTACTTC	CASSIREGYSYEQYF
TRBJ2-7	TRBV7-2	TRBD1	TGTGCCAGCAGCTTAGTTACAGGGGCTTCGAATTACGAGCAGTACTTC	CASSLVTGASNYEQYF